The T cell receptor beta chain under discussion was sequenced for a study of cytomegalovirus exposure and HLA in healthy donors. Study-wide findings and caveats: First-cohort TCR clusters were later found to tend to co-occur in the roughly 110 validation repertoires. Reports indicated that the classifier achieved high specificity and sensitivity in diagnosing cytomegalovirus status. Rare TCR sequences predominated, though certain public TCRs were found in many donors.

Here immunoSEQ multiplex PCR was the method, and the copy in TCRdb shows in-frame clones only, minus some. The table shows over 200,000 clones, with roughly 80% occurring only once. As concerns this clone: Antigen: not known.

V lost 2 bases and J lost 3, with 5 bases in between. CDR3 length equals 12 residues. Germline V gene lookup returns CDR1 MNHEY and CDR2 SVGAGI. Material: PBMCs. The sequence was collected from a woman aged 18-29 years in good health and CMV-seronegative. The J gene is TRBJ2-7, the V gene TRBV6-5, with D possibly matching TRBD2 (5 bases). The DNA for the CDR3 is TGTGCCAGCAGTTACGACTACTACGAGCAGTACTTC. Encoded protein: CASSYDYYEQYF.